This T cell receptor beta chain was profiled in a study of graft-versus-host responses after intestinal transplantation (dated by TCRdb to 2020 to 2023). Concerning the study at large: Multivisceral, liver-intestinal, or isolated intestinal transplants were received by the recipients. After intestinal transplantation, graft-versus-host and host-versus-graft alloreactive T cell clones in the graft, circulation and bone marrow were tracked using bulk TCR-beta CDR3 sequencing. A cohort of more than 20 intestinal transplant recipients, including one retransplant, was enrolled, and a few patients lacking pretransplant specimens were excluded. Instead of going to the commercial service, samples from three later patients were sequenced in-house on an Illumina MiSeq and processed with MiXCR. Alloreactive clones were identified by sequencing pre-transplant mixed lymphocyte reaction products and comparing them with unstimulated pre-transplant donor and recipient T cells. Donor T cell macrochimerism was defined as a peak of at least 4% donor T cells among recipient peripheral blood mononuclear cells. Every recipient was given anti-thymocyte globulin induction, then maintenance tacrolimus and steroids for about three years.

The investigation overall reported the following: In the allografts of patients with donor T cell macrochimerism, GvH to HvG T cell clonal ratios were high. GvH clones were detected in recipient bone marrow, and some appeared earlier in ileal mucosa or blood, consistent with an intestinal mucosal origin. Early after transplant, declines in HvG clones were associated with peak levels of circulating GvH clones. The conclusions were limited by the relatively low number and heterogeneity of the intestinal transplant patients.

This clone has a handful of counts. Its binding antigen is unknown. No base qualities exist here, and no much larger clone lies one base off it. What this sample's time point label stands for: cells obtained before transplantation from donor or recipient. CD3+CD4+ and CD3+CD8+ populations were FACS-sorted from unstimulated pre-transplant donor and recipient cells taken from spleen or lymph nodes. The germline V gene (reference sequence) sets CDR1 to SEHNR and CDR2 to FQNEAQ. Counted from cysteine to phenylalanine, this CDR3 has 12 amino acids. The kept DNA is CDR3 alone, 36 bases in frame from the first base. V lost 3 bases and J lost 7 bases; the stretch between them is 9 bases long. Library creation used the immunoSEQ multiplex PCR assay. For most patients, genomic DNA was isolated with the Qiagen DNeasy Blood and Tissue Kit and sent frozen to Adaptive Biotechnologies for TCR sequencing. For most patients, high-throughput TCR-beta CDR3 sequencing of genomic DNA was performed by Adaptive Biotechnologies. Per the authors' processing: Adaptive's ImmunoSEQ software supplied the TCR sequencing data for 15 to 20 patients, while MiXCR and VDJtools were used to process a few other patients. To correct CD4 versus CD8 sorting errors, sequences present in both subsets at a frequency ratio below 5:1 were removed. CDR3 nucleotide sequences shared between donor and recipient were removed because their origin could not be assigned. At least 2-fold expansion over unstimulated cells and a minimum CFSE-low frequency of 0.002% (template counts) or 0.001% (read counts) were required for clones to be classified as alloreactive. A clone was considered mappable if detected in the sequenced pre-transplant spleen, lymph node, or MLR CFSE-low populations of the donor or recipient. Cumulative frequency of alloreactive clones was calculated as a percentage of all sequences weighted by copy number. The source is immuneACCESS, and TCRdb retained only in-frame sequences with V and J called. Part of the clones is not carried over; for the studies checked, unresolved V genes explain less than half of this, and the remainder is unexplained. D and trimming were read from the DNA, whereas the V and J calls and clone size are those reported in that table. This sample has around 97,000 clones in its table, and roughly 91% of those were observed once. Approximately 0.18% of the sample belongs to the ten largest clones.

This receptor was obtained from a human donor who was the organ donor for an intestinal transplant. Sequenced material: unstimulated CD4+ T cells sorted from spleen or lymph node cells, taken before transplant. The sequence links TRBV7-9 to TRBJ1-1, with no confidently assigned D gene. The CDR3 reads as follows: CASSFPPLEAFF. The base sequence is TGTGCCAGCAGCTTTCCCCCTCTTGAAGCTTTCTTT.